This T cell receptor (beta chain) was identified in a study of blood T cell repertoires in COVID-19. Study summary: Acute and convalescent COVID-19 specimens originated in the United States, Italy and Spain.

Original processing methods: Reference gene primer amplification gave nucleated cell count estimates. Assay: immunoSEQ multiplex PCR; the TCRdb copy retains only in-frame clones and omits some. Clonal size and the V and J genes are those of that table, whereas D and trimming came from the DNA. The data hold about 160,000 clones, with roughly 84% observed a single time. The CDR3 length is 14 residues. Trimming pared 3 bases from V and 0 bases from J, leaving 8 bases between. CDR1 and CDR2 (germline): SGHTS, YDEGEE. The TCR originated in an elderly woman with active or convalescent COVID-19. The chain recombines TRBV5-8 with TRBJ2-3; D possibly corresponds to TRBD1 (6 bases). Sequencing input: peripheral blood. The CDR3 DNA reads TGTGCCAGCAGCTACGGACAGAGCACAGATACGCAGTATTTT. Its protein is CASSYGQSTDTQYF.